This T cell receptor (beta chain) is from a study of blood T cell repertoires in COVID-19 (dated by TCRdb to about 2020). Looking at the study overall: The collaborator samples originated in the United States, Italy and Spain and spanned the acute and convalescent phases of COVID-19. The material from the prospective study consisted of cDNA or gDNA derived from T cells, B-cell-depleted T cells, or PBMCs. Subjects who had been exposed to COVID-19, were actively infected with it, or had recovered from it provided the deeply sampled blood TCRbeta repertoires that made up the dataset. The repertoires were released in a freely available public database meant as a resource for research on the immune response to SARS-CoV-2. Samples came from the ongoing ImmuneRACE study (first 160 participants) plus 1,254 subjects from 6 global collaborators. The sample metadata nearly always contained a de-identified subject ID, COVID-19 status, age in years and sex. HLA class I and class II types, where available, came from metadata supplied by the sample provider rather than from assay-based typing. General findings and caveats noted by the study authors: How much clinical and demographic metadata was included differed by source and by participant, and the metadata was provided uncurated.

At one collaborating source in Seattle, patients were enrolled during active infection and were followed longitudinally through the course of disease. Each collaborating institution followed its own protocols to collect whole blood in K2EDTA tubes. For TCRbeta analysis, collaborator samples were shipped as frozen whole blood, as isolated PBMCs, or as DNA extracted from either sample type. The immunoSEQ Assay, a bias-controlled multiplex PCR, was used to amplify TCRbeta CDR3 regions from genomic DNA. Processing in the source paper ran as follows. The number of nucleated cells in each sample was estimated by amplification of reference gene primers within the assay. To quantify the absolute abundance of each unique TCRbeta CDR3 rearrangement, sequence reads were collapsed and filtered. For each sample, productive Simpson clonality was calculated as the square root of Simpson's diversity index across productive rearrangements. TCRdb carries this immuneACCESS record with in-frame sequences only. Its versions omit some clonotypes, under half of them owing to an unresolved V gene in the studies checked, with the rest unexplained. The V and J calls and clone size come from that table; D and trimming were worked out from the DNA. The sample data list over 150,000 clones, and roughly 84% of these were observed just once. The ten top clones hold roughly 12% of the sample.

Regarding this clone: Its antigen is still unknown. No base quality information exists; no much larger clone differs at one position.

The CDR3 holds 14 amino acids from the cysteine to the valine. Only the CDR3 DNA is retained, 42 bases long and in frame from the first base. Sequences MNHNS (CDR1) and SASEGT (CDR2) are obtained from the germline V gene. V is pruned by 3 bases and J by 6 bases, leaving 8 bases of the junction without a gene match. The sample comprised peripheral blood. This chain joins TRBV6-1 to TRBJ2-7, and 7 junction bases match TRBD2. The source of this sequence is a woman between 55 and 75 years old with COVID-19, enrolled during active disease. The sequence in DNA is TGTGCCAGCAGTGATCTTGGTGGGAGGGGCGAGCAGTACGTC. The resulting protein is CASSDLGGRGEQYV.